The clone carrying this T cell receptor (beta chain) was seen only a few times. Its antigen is currently unknown. This sample stems from a study of T cell responses to AZD1222 COVID-19 vaccine. Study findings and constraints: Only 5 to 7 AZD1222 recipients were seropositive at baseline.

Sequencing used immunoSEQ multiplex PCR; TCRdb keeps in-frame clones, though not all of them. This table holds around 73,000 clones, approximately 89% found once. The CDR3 runs 16 residues. Germline V gene sequence: CDR1 SGHAT, CDR2 FQNNGV. V dropped 2 bases and J dropped 8 bases, with 18 bases sitting between them. The chain carries TRBV11-2 and TRBJ1-4; D is possibly TRBD1 (5 bases). Sequences were derived from peripheral blood, sampled 28 days after the second AZD1222 dose. The clonotype was recovered from an adult who received the AZD1222 COVID-19 vaccine. The CDR3 loop reads CASSLNARVVSEKLFF. CDR3 bases: TGTGCCAGCAGCTTAAACGCCAGGGTGGTCAGCGAAAAACTGTTTTTT.